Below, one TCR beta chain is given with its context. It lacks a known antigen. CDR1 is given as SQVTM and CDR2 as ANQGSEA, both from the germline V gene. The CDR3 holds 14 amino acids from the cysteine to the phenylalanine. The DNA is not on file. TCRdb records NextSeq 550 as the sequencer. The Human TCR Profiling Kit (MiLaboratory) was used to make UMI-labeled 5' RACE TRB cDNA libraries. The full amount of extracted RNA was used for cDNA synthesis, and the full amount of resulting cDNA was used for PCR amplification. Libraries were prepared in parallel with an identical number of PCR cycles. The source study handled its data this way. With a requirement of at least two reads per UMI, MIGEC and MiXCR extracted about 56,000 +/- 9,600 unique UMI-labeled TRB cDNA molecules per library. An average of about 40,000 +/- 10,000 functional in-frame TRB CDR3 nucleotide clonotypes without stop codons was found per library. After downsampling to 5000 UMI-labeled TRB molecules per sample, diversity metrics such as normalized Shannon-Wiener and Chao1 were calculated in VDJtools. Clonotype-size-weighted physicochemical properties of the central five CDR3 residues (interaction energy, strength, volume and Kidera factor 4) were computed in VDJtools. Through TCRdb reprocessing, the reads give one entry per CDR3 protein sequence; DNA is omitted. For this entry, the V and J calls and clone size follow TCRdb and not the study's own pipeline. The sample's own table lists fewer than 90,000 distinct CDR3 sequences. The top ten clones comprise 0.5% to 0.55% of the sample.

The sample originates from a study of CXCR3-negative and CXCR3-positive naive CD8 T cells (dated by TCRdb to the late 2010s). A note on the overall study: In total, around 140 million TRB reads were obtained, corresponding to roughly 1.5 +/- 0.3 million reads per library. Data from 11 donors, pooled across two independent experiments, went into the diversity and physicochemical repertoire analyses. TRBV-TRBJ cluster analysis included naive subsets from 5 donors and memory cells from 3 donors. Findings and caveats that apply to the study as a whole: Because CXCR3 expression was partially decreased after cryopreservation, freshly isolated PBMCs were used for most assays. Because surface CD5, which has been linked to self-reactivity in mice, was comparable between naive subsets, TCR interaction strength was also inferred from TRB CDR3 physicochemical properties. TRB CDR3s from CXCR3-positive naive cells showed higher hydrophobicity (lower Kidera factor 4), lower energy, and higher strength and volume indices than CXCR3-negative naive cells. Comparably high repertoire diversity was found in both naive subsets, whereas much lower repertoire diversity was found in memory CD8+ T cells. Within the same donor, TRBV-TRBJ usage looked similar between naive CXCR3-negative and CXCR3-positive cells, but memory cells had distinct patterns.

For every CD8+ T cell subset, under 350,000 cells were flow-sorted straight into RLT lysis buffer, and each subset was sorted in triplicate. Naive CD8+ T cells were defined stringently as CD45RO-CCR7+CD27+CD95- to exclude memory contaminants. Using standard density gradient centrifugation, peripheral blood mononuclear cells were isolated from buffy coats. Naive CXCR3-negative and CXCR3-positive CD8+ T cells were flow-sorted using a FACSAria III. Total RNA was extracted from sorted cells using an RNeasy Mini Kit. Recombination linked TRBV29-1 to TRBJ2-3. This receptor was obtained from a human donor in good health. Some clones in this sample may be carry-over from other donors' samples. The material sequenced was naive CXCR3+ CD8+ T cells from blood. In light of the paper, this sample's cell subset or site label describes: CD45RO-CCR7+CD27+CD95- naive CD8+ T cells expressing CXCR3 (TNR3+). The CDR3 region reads CSVFSHGGTDTQYF.